This entry lists 7 T cell receptor beta chains sequenced from one sample in a study of OX40 agonist ivuxolimab in advanced cancers. This table comes from immunoSEQ multiplex PCR, and its TCRdb copy is limited to in-frame clones, with some not included. The table shows some 21,000 clones, with around 90% occurring only once. This specimen consisted of CD4+ or CD8+ T cells sorted from blood, obtained in a trial of the OX40 agonist ivuxolimab. These receptors were collected from an adult with an advanced solid tumor such as melanoma, head and neck, liver or kidney cancer.

This rearrangement joins TRBV7-9 to TRBJ1-1, with a possible D match to TRBD1 (6 bases). Germline V CDR1 and CDR2: SEHNR, FQNEAQ (reference sequence). The ends were cut back, 5 bases at V and 5 bases at J, with 12 bases in the middle. The CDR3 has 13 residues. The CDR3 spells CASSPQGRTEAFF. CDR3 nucleotides: TGTGCCAGCAGCCCCCAGGGGAGGACTGAAGCTTTCTTT. Based on the CDR3 plus reference TRBV7-9 and TRBJ1-1, the full variable domain is DTGVSQNPRHKITKRGQNVTFRCDPISEHNRLYWYRQTLGQGPEFLTYFQNEAQLEKSRLLSDRFSAERPKGSFSTLEIQRTEQGDSAMYLCASSPQGRTEAFFGQGTRLTVV.

A few counts support this clone. The chain recombines TRBV2 with TRBJ1-2; D not certain. The CDR3 sequence is 14 residues long. V was clipped by 3 bases and J by 1 base, with 9 bases between them. Germline V CDR1 and CDR2: SNHLY, FYNNEI. For the CDR3, the DNA is TGTGCCAGCAGTGATGCACCGCTTAACTATGGCTACACCTTC. Its translation: CASSDAPLNYGYTF.

The V gene is TRBV7-9, the J gene TRBJ1-4, with D tentatively TRBD1 (5 bases). Germline V gene lookup returns CDR1 SEHNR and CDR2 FQNEAQ (reference sequence). V was pared by 3 bases and J by 6 bases, with 11 bases between. This CDR3 spans 14 amino acids. CDR3 sequence (DNA): TGTGCCAGCAGCTTTTCCGCGGGGGATGAAAAACTGTTTTTT. This translates into CASSFSAGDEKLFF.

The chain combines TRBV12-1 with TRBJ2-4; the D call TRBD2 from the table was never checked on the DNA. TRBV12-1 is deemed a pseudogene. CDR3 length: 16 amino acids. The CDR3 reads CASRKGFSGGSGIQYF. The CDR3 DNA reads as TGTGCCAGCAGAAAGGGGTTTAGCGGGGGATCTGGCATTCAGTACTTC.

This chain links TRBV5-6 with TRBJ2-5, with a weak D call TRBD2 (5 bases). Germline CDR1 and CDR2: SGHDT and YYEEEE. CDR3 size: 13 residues. Trimming removed 3 bases from V and 1 base from J, with 7 bases in between. CDR3 sequence reads: CASSSGIQETQYF. The CDR3 DNA is TGTGCCAGCAGCTCCGGGATCCAAGAGACCCAGTACTTC.

The gene calls are TRBV27 and TRBJ2-1; TRBD2 agrees at 10 bases. This CDR3 has 15 amino acids. The germline gives CDR1 MNHEY, CDR2 SMNVEV (reference sequence). V dropped 3 bases and J dropped 6; count of bases not matched to a gene: 5. DNA of the CDR3: TGTGCCAGCAGTTTTAATAGCGGGAGGTCCAATGAGCAGTTCTTC. This encodes CASSFNSGRSNEQFF.

This chain joins TRBV10-1 and TRBJ2-3, with D perhaps matching TRBD1 (6 bases). CDR3 size: 14 residues. CDR1 is WNHNN, CDR2 SYGVQD, per germline (reference sequence). V was clipped by 4 bases and J by 2 bases, with 10 bases between them. CDR3 loop: CASSGGGITDTQYF. CDR3 nucleotides: TGCGCCAGCAGTGGAGGGGGAATCACAGATACGCAGTATTTT.